One sample yielded the 17 T cell receptor beta chains listed below, sequenced in a study of blood T cells in healthy people across ages. PCR was performed a second time for about 6 to 11 cycles using a sample-barcoded 5' primer and a J-beta primer mix. From the 5' RACE reads, TCRdb called clonotypes with MiXCR, one entry per CDR3 protein. This table holds over a million distinct CDR3 sequences, 35% to 50% found once. The sequencing sample was made of blood. The receptors originated from a woman aged 60 to 75 in good health.

The rearrangement uses TRBV6-5 and TRBJ2-2; no firm D call. The germline V gene encodes CDR1 MNHEY and CDR2 SVGAGI. The CDR3 has 13 residues. V was trimmed by 0 bases and J by 7 bases, leaving 6 bases between them. CDR3 in amino acids: CASSYSGYGELFF. DNA for the CDR3: TGTGCCAGCAGTTACTCGGGGTACGGGGAGCTGTTTTTT.

The rearrangement links TRBV5-1 to TRBJ2-1; 7 nucleotides align to TRBD2. Germline V CDR1 and CDR2: SGHRS, YFSETQ. CDR3 length: 16 amino acids. V was clipped by 3 bases and J by 0 bases; unmatched bases: 6. DNA of the CDR3: TGCGCCAGCAGCTCCCTAGCGGATTTCTCCTACAATGAGCAGTTCTTC. Its protein product is CASSSLADFSYNEQFF. The whole variable domain, remainder taken from reference TRBV5-1 and TRBJ2-1, is KAGVTQTPRYLIKTRGQQVTLSCSPISGHRSVSWYQQTPGQGLQFLFEYFSETQRNKGNFPGRFSGRQFSNSRSEMNVSTLELGDSALYLCASSSLADFSYNEQFFGPGTRLTVL.

This clonotype has a handful of counts. The V and J genes are TRBV2 and TRBJ2-7; tentatively, D is TRBD1 or TRBD2 (7 bases each). V was trimmed by 8 bases and J by 5 bases, leaving 19 bases between them. This CDR3 contains 14 residues. Per germline, CDR1 SNHLY and CDR2 FYNNEI. CDR3 sequence (DNA): TGTGCCAGCTCTGGCGTGGGAGGGGGCAACGAGCAGTACTTC. Its translation is CASSGVGGGNEQYF.

This sequence joins TRBV20-1 and TRBJ2-5, with no clear D. Trimming stripped 3 bases from V and 5 bases from J, with 22 bases between. Per the germline V gene, CDR1 is DFQATT and CDR2 is SNEGSKA (reference sequence). The CDR3 length is 16 residues. The CDR3, as DNA: TGCAGTGCTAGTCCGTGGGCGGCAGTCCAAGGGGAGACCCAGTACTTC. It encodes CSASPWAAVQGETQYF.

This clonotype appeared a few times. This chain connects TRBV5-6 to TRBJ2-4; 12 bases agree with TRBD1. Looked up from germline, CDR1 is SGHDT and CDR2 is YYEEEE. The CDR3 totals 17 residues. V lost 4 bases, J lost 7 bases, and 12 bases stayed unmatched. CDR3 in amino acids: CASSPIGTGGAGNIQYF. Written as DNA, the CDR3 is TGTGCCAGCAGCCCGATCGGGACAGGGGGCGCGGGTAACATTCAGTACTTC.

As to this clonotype: With a much larger clone just one base away, this may be a read error. The J gene is TRBJ2-7, the V gene TRBV20-1; 9 bases map to TRBD1. From germline, CDR1 is DFQATT and CDR2 SNEGSKA (reference sequence). The CDR3 extends over 13 amino acids. Losses at the gene ends were 5 bases for V and 6 bases for J; bases not matched to a gene: 8. The CDR3 nucleotides are TGCAGTGCTCCCCGACAGGGGGTCTCCGAGCAGTACTTC. Its protein is CSAPRQGVSEQYF.

There are a few counts of this clonotype. The chain is built from TRBV5-5 and TRBJ2-3; no reliable D call. CDR1 is SGHKS, CDR2 YYEKEE, per germline (reference sequence). CDR3 length: 15 amino acids. The V end was cut by 2 bases, the J end by 0 bases, with 10 bases between. The CDR3 nucleotides are TGTGCCAGCAGCTTCGGTTTCGGGAGCACAGATACGCAGTATTTT. Amino acid sequence: CASSFGFGSTDTQYF.

This clonotype was counted a few times. The rearrangement joins TRBV9 to TRBJ2-1; 8 bases are shared with TRBD2. Germline CDR1 SGDLS, CDR2 YYNGEE. The CDR3 spans 12 residues. V gave up 3 bases and J gave up 7 bases; unmatched junction bases: 0. The chain's CDR3 is CASSGLANEQFF. The CDR3 DNA sequence: TGTGCCAGCAGCGGACTAGCGAATGAGCAGTTCTTC.

This clonotype was found once. V gene TRBV5-6 combines with J gene TRBJ2-3; D gene unclear. Between the trimmed V and J ends, which lost 5 bases and 2 bases, there was a span of 15 bases. CDR1 and CDR2 from the germline V gene are SGHDT and YYEEEE. The CDR3 spans 15 residues. The CDR3, as DNA: TGTGCCAGCAGGGCTGGGCACCATTACACAGATACGCAGTATTTT. Translating gives CASRAGHHYTDTQYF.

This clonotype was detected only a few times. This rearrangement joins TRBV10-3 to TRBJ2-7; unclear D gene. V dropped 7 bases and J dropped 2 bases, with 12 bases sitting between them. This CDR3 spans 13 amino acids. Germline CDR1 reads ENHRY; CDR2 reads SYGVKD. The CDR3 DNA sequence: TGTGCCATCACCAGGAACTGCCCCTACGAGCAGTACTTC. Its protein product is CAITRNCPYEQYF.

CDR3 DNA sequence: TGCAGCGTTAGGGTTTCGGGGACTGAAGCTTTCTTT. It specifies CSVRVSGTEAFF. The chain combines TRBV29-1 with TRBJ1-1; D remains unclear. The CDR3 is 12 amino acids. Germline-derived CDR1 and CDR2 are SQVTM and ANQGSEA. The V end was cut by 5 bases, the J end by 5 bases, with 12 bases between.

The chain links TRBV14 to TRBJ2-1; a weak D match, TRBD2 (6 bases). The CDR3 contains 16 residues. In germline, CDR1 is SGHDN, CDR2 FVKESK. The germline V and J ends were trimmed by 3 bases and 4 bases, with 16 bases remaining between them. The CDR3 nucleotides read TGTGCCAGCAGCCATGTCGTAGCGGAGTATTACAATGAGCAGTTCTTC. This sequence encodes CASSHVVAEYYNEQFF.

V usage is TRBV30 and J usage is TRBJ2-2; weak D call: TRBD1 (6 bases). Germline V gene sequence: CDR1 GTSNPN, CDR2 SVGIG (reference sequence). CDR3 length equals 14 residues. Trimming pared 3 bases from V and 1 base from J, leaving 9 bases between. The CDR3 loop reads CAWSGTLNTGELFF. CDR3 in DNA: TGTGCCTGGAGCGGGACATTGAACACCGGGGAGCTGTTTTTT.

The chain combines TRBV5-1 with TRBJ2-5, with 12 bases fitting TRBD2. V shed 1 base and J 11 bases; nucleotides not matched to a gene: 9. Looked up from germline, CDR1 is SGHRS and CDR2 is YFSETQ. CDR3 length: 15 residues. This CDR3 is CASSLKASGRGEQYF. The CDR3 bases are TGCGCCAGCAGCTTGAAGGCTAGCGGGAGGGGTGAGCAGTACTTC.

The V gene is TRBV27, the J gene TRBJ2-7; D gene uncertain. V was clipped by 5 bases and J by 2 bases, with 16 bases between them. Per the germline V gene, CDR1 is MNHEY and CDR2 is SMNVEV (reference sequence). The CDR3 has 15 residues. The CDR3: CASSVGPKGPYEQYF. Written as DNA, the CDR3 is TGTGCCAGCAGTGTCGGACCCAAAGGTCCCTACGAGCAGTACTTC.

The CDR3 loop is CSASRSGRTRETQFF. CDR3 DNA sequence: TGCAGTGCTAGTCGTAGCGGGAGGACTCGGGAGACCCAGTTCTTC. The chain has TRBV20-1 and TRBJ2-1; TRBD2 aligns across 10 bases. V was clipped by 3 bases and J by 13 bases; unmatched bases: 15. The CDR3 contains 15 residues. Germline lookup yields CDR1 DFQATT and CDR2 SNEGSKA (reference sequence).

In its sample, this clonotype was seen a few times. The chain carries TRBV5-1 and TRBJ2-1, with unresolved D. The CDR3 has 15 amino acids. Germline V gene data show CDR1 as SGHRS and CDR2 as YFSETQ. The V and J ends lost 0 bases and 4 bases respectively, with 11 bases between them. The DNA for the CDR3 is TGCGCCAGCAGCTTGGGACATCTAGGGTACAATGAGCAGTTCTTC. Its protein is CASSLGHLGYNEQFF.